This T cell receptor beta chain was recovered during a study of T cell repertoires in cytomegalovirus infection. Study at large: The study used recently identified HLA-C-restricted and well-studied HLA-B-restricted CMV epitopes.

The study, taken as a whole, reports: Carriage of CMV together with the relevant HLA was identifiable through cumulative public TCR beta family frequency.

The CDR3 loop spans 15 amino acids. The trim removed 2 bases at V and 3 bases at J, leaving 6 bases unmatched. Germline values: CDR1 SGHNT, CDR2 YYREEE (reference sequence). In TCRdb, the reads were re-called with MiXCR into one record per CDR3 protein. The profile shows around 71,000 distinct CDR3 sequences, roughly 40% of them singletons. As to this clonotype: Antigen: not known.

The sample in question was CD8+ T cells from cultured PBMCs, obtained from culture after CMV antigen stimulation. The TCR was taken from a human donor in good health (CMV status not recorded). Some clones in this sample may be carry-over from other donors' samples. The chain combines TRBV5-4 with TRBJ2-5; 8 nucleotides agree with TRBD1. The CDR3 sequence is CASSFMPTGEETQYF. DNA of the CDR3: TGTGCCAGCAGCTTTATGCCGACAGGGGAAGAGACCCAGTACTTC. Based on the CDR3 plus reference TRBV5-4 and TRBJ2-5, the full variable domain is ETGVTQSPTHLIKTRGQQVTLRCSSQSGHNTVSWYQQALGQGPQFIFQYYREEENGRGNFPPRFSGLQFPNYSSELNVNALELDDSALYLCASSFMPTGEETQYFGPGTRLLVL.